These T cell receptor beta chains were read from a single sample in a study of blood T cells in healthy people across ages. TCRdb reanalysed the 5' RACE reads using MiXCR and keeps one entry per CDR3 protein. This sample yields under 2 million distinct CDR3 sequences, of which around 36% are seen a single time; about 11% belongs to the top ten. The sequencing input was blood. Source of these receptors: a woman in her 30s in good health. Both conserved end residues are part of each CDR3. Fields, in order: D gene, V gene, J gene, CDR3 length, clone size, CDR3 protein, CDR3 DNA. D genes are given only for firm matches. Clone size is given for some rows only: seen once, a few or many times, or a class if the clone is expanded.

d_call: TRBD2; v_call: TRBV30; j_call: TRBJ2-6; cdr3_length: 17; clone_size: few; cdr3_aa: CAWSVLAGVNGANVLTF; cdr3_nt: TGTGCCTGGAGTGTACTGGCGGGAGTAAATGGGGCCAACGTCCTGACTTTC
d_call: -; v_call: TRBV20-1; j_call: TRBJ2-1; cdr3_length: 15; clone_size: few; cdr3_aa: CSARALGGLMSEQFF; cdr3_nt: TGCAGTGCTAGAGCGTTAGGGGGGCTTATGAGTGAGCAGTTCTTC
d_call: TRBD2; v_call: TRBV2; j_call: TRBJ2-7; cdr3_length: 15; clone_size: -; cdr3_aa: CASSETSGRTHEQYF; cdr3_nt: TGTGCCAGCAGCGAGACTAGCGGGAGAACCCACGAGCAGTACTTC
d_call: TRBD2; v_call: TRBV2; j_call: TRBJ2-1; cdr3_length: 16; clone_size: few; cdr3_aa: CASSGGGLSSYNEQFF; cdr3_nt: TGTGCCAGCTCGGGAGGGGGGCTCAGCTCCTACAATGAGCAGTTCTTC
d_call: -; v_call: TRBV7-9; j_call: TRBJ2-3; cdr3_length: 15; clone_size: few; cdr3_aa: CASSSGKGGVDTQYF; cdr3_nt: TGTGCCAGCAGCTCCGGGAAGGGGGGAGTTGATACGCAGTATTTT
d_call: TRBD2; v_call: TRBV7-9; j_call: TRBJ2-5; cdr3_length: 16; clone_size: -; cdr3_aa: CASSLAVAGGRETQYF; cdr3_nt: TGTGCCAGCAGCTTAGCGGTAGCGGGGGGCCGAGAGACCCAGTACTTC
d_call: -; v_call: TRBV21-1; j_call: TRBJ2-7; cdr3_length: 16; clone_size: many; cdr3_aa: CASSKDAGHLSYEQYF; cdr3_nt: TGTGCCAGCAGCAAAGACGCGGGGCACCTCTCCTACGAGCAGTACTTC
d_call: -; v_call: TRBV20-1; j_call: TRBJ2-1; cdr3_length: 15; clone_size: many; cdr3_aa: CSARDLVNLGNEQFF; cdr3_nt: TGCAGTGCTAGAGATCTTGTAAACTTGGGGAATGAGCAGTTCTTC
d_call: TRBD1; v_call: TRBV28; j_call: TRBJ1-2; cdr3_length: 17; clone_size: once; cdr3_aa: CASSLLGQGRIGYGYTF; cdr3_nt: TGTGCCAGCAGTTTGCTAGGACAGGGAAGGATCGGATATGGCTACACCTTC
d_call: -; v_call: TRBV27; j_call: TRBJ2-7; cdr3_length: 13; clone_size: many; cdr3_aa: CASSHTATYEQYF; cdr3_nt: TGTGCCAGCAGCCATACGGCCACCTACGAGCAGTACTTC
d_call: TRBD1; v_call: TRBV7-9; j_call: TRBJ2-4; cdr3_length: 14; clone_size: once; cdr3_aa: CASSSNTGTAVQYF; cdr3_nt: TGTGCCAGCAGCTCTAATACCGGGACAGCCGTGCAGTACTTC
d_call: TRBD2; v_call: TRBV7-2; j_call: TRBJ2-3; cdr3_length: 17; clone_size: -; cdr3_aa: CASSLSLAGGGTDTQYF; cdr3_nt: TGTGCCAGCAGCTTATCCCTAGCGGGGGGCGGCACAGATACGCAGTATTTT
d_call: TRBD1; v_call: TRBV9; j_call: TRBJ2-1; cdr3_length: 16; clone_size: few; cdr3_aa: CASSLFGGQGLDEQFF; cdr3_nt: TGTGCCAGCAGCCTCTTCGGGGGACAGGGGTTAGATGAGCAGTTCTTC
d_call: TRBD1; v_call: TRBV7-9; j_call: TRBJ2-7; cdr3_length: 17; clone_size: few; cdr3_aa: CASSLAWDRGDSYEQYF; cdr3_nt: TGTGCCAGCAGCTTAGCCTGGGACAGGGGGGACTCCTACGAGCAGTACTTC
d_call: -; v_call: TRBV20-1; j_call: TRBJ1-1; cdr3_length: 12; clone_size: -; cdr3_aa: CSARELNTEAFF; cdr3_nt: TGCAGTGCTAGAGAGTTGAACACTGAAGCTTTCTTT
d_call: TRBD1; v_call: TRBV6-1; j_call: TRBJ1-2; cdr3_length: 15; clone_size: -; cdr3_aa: CASVSGTGTFYGYTF; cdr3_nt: TGTGCCAGCGTGTCCGGGACAGGGACCTTCTATGGCTACACCTTC
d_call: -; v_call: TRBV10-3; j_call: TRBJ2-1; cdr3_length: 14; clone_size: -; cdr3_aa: CAISVRDGDNEQFF; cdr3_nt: TGTGCCATCAGTGTGAGGGACGGGGACAATGAGCAGTTCTTC
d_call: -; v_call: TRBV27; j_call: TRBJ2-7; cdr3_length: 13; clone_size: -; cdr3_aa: CASSFGEHYEQYF; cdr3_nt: TGTGCCAGCAGTTTTGGAGAACACTACGAGCAGTACTTC
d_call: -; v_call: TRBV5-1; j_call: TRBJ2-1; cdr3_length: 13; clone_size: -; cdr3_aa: CASSLAGSMKQFF; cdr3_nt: TGCGCCAGCAGCTTGGCCGGATCAATGAAGCAGTTCTTC
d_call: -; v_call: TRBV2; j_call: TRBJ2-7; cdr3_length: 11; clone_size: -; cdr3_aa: CASSGPSEQYF; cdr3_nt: TGTGCCAGCAGCGGGCCCAGCGAGCAGTACTTC
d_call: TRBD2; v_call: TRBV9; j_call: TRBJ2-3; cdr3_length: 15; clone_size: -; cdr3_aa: CASSVSGGATDTQYF; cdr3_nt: TGTGCCAGCAGCGTTAGCGGGGGGGCGACAGATACGCAGTATTTT
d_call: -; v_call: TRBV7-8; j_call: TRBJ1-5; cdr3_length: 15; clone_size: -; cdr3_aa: CASSLPSRGSSPRHF; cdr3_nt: TGTGCCAGCAGCTTACCTTCCCGGGGATCCTCTCCCCGGCATTTT
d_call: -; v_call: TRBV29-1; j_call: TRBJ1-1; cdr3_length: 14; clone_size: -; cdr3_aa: CSVVRGNSGTEAFF; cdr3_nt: TGCAGCGTTGTCAGGGGAAATTCGGGGACTGAAGCTTTCTTT